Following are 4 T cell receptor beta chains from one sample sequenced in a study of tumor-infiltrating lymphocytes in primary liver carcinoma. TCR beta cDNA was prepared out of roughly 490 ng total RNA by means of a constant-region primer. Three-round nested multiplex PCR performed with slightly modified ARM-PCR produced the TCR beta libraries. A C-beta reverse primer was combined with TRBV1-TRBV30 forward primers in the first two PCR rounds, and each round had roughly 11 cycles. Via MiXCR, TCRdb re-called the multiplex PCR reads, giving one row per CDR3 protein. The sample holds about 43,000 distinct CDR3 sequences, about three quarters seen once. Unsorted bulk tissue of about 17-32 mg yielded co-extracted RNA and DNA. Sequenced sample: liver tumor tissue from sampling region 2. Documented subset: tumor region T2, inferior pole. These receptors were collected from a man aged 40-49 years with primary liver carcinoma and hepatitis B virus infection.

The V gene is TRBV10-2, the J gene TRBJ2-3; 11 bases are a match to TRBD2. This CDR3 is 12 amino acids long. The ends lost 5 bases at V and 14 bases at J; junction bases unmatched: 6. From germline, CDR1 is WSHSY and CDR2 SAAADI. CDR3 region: CASSHTSGRMYF. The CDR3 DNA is TGCGCCAGCAGTCACACTAGCGGGAGAATGTATTTT.

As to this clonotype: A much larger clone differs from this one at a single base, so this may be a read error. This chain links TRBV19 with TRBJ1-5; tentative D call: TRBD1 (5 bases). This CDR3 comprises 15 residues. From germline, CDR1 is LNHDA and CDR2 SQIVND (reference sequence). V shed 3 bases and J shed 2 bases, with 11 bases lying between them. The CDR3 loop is CASSIEGAGNQPQHF. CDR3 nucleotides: TGTGCCAGTAGTATTGAAGGGGCGGGCAATCAGCCCCAGCATTTT.

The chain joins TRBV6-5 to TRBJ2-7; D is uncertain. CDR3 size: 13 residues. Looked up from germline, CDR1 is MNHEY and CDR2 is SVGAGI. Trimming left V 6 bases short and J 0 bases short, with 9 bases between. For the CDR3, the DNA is TGTGCCAGCAGCTACGGCGCCTCCTACGAGCAGTACTTC. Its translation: CASSYGASYEQYF.

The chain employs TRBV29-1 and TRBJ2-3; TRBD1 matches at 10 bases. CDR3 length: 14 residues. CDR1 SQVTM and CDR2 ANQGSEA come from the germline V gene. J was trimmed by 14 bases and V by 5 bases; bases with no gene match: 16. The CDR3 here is CSVSGTGASDTRYF. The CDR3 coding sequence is TGCAGCGTTTCAGGGACAGGGGCGTCAGATACACGGTATTTT.